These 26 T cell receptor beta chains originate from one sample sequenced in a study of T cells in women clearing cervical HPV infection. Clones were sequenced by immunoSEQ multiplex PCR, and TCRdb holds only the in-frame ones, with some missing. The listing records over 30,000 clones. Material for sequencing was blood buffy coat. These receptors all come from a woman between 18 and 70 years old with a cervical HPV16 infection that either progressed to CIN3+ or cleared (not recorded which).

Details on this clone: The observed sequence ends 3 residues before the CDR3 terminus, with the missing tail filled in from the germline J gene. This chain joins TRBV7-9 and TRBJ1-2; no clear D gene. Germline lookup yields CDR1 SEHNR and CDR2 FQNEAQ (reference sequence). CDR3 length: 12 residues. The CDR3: CASSRTDYDYTF. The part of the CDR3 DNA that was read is TGTGCCAGCAGTCGGACGGACTACGAC.

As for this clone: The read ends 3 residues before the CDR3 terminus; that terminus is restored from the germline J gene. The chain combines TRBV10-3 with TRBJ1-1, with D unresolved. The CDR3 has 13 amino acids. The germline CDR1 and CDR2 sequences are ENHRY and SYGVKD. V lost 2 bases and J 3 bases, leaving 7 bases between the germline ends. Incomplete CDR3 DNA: TGTGCCATCAGTGAGGTGGGCGACACTGAA. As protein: CAISEVGDTE. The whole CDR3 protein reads CAISEVGDTEAFF.

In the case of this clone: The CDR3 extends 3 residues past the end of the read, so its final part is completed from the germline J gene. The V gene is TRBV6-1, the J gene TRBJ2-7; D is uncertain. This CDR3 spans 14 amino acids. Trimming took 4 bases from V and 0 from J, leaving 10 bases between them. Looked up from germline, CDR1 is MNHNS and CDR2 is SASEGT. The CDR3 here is CASSGSHSSYEQYF. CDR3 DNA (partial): TGTGCCAGCAGTGGATCCCACAGCTCCTACGAG.

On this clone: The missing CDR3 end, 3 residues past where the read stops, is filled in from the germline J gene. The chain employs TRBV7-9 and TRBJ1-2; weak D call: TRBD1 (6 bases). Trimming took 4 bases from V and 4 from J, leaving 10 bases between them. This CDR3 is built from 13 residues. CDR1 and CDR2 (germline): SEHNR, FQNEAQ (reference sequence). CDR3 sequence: CASSYRELYGYTF. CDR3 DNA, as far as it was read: TGTGCCAGCAGCTACAGGGAACTCTATGGC.

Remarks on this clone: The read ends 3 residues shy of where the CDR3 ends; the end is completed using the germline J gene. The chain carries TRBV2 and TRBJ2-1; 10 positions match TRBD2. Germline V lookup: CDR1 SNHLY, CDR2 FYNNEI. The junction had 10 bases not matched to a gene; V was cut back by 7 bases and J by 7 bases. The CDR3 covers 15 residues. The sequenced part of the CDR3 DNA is TGTGCCAGCATTTACGATACTAGCGGGGATAATGAG. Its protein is CASIYDTSGDNE. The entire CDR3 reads CASIYDTSGDNEQFF.

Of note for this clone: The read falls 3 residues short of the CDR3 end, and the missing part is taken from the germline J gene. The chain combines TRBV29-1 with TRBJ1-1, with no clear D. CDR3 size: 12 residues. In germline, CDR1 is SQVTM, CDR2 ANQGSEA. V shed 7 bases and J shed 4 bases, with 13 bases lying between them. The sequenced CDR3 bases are TGCAGCGCCGCCCCGGGGAGCACTGAA. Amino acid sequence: CSAAPGSTE. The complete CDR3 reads CSAAPGSTEAFF. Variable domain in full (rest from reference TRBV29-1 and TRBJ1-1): SAVISQKPSRDICQRGTSLTIQCQVDSQVTMMFWYRQQPGQSLTLIATANQGSEATYESGFVIDKFPISRPNLTFSTLTVSNMSPEDSSIYLCSAAPGSTEAFFGQGTRLTVV.

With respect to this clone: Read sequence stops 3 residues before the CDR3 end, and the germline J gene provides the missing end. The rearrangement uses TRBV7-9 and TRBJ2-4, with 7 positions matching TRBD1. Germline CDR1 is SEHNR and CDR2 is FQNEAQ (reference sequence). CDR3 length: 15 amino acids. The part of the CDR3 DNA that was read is TGTGCCAGCAGCTTAGAAGGGCAGGGGGAAAATGGT. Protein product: CASSLEGQGENG. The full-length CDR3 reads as CASSLEGQGENGQYF.

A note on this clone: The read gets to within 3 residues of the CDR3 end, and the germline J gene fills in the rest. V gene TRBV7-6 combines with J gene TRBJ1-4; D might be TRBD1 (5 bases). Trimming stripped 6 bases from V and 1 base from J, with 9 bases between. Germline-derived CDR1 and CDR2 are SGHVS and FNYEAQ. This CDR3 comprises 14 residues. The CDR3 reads CASSSDRTNEKLFF. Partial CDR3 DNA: TGTGCCAGCAGTTCAGACAGAACTAATGAAAAA.

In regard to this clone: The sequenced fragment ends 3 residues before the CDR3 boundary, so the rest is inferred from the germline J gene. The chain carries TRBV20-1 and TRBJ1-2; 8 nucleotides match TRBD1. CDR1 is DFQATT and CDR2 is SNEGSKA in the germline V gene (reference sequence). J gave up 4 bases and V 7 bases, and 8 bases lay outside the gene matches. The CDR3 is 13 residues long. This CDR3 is CSVLVGQGYGYTF. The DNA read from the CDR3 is TGCAGTGTTTTAGTAGGACAGGGCTATGGC.

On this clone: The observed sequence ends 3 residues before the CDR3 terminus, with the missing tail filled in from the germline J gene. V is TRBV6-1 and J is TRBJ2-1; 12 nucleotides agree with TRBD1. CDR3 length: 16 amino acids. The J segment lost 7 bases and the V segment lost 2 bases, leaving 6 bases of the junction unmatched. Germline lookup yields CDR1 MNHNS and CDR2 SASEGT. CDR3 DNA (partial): TGTGCCAGCAGTGAACCTCCGGGACAGGGGGCGAATGAG. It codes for CASSEPPGQGANE. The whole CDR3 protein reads CASSEPPGQGANEQFF.

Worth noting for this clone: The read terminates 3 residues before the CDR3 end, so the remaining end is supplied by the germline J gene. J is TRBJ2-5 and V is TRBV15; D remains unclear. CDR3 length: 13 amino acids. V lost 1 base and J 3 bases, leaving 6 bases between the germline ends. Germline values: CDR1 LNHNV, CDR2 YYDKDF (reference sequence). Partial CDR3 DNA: TGTGCCACCAGCAGAGCCCAGAAAGAGACC. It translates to CATSRAQKET. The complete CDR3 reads CATSRAQKETQYF.

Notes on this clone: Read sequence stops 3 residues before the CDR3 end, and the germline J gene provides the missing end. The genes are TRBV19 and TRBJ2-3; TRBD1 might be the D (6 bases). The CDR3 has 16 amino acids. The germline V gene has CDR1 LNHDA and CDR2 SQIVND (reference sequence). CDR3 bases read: TGTGCCAGTAGTATACTACGGACAGCTAACAATCAGCCG. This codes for CASSILRTANNQP. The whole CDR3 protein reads CASSILRTANNQPQYF.

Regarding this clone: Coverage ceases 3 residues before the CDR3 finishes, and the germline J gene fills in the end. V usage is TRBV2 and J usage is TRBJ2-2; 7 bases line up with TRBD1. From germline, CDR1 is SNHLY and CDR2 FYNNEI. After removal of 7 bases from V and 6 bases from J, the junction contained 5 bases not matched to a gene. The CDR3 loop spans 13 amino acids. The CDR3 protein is CASTQGDAGELFF. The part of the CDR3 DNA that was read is TGTGCCAGCACTCAGGGGGACGCCGGGGAG.

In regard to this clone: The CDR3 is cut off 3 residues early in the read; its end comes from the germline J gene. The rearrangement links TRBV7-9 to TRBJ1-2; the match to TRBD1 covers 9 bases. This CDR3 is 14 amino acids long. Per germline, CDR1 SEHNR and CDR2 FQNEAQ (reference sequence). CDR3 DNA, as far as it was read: TGTGCCAGCAGCTTAGGGGGACAGGGCTACGAC. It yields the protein CASSLGGQGYD. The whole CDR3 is CASSLGGQGYDYTF.

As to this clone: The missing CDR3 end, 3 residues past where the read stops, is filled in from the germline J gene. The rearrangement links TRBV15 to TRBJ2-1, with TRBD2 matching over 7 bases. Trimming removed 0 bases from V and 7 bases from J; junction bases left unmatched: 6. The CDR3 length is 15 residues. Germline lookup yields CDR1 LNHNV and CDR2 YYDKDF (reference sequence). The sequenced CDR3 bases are TGTGCCACCAGCAGAGATATGGGACTAATAAATGAG. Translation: CATSRDMGLINE. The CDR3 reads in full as CATSRDMGLINEQFF.

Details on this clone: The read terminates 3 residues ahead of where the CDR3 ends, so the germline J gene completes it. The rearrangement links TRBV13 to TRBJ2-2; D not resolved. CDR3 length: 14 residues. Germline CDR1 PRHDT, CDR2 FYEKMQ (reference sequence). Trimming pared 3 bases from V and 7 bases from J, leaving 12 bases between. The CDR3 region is CASSLSQAHGELFF. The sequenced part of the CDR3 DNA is TGTGCCAGCAGCTTGTCCCAGGCCCACGGGGAG.

CDR3 loop: CSAVSFITYTDTQYF. The part of the CDR3 DNA that was read is TGCAGTGCTGTCTCTTTCATTACATACACAGATACG. This chain links TRBV20-1 with TRBJ2-3, with no clear D. The read stops 3 residues short of the end of the CDR3; the missing end is completed from the germline J gene. The CDR3 consists of 15 residues. Trimming removed 5 bases at V and 2 bases at J, with 17 bases between. CDR1 is DFQATT, CDR2 SNEGSKA, per germline (reference sequence).

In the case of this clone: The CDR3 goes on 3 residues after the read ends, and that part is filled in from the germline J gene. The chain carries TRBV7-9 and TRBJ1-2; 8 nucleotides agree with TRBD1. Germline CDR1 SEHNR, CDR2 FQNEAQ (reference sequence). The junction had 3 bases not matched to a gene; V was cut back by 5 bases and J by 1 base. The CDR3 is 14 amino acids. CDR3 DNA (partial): TGTGCCAGCAGCCTAGGACAGGGTAACTATGGC. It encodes CASSLGQGNYG. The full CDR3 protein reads CASSLGQGNYGYTF.

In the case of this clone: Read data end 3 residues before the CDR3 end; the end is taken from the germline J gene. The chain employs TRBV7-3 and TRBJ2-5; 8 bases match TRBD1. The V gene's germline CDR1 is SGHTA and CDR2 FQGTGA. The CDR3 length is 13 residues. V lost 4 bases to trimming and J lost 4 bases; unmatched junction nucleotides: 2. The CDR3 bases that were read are TGTGCCAGCAGCTACGGACAGGGAGAGACC. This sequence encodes CASSYGQGET. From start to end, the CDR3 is CASSYGQGETQYF. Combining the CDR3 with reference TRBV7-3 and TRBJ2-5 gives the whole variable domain GAGVSQTPSNKVTEKGKYVELRCDPISGHTALYWYRQSLGQGPEFLIYFQGTGAADDSGLPNDRFFAVRPEGSVSTLKIQRTERGDSAVYLCASSYGQGETQYFGPGTRLLVL.

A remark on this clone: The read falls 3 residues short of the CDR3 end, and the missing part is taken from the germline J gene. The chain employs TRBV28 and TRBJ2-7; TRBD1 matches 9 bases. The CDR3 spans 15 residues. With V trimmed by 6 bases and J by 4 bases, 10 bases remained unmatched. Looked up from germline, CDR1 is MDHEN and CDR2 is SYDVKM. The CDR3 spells CASSTMTGGRYEQYF. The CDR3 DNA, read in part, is TGTGCCAGCAGCACCATGACAGGGGGGAGGTACGAG.

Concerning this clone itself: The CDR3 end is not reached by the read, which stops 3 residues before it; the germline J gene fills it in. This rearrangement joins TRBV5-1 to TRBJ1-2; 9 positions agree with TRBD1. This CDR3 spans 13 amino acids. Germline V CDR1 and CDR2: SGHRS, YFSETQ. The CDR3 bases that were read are TGCGCCAGCAGCTCACAGGGGGCGCACGGC. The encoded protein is CASSSQGAHG. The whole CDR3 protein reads CASSSQGAHGYTF.

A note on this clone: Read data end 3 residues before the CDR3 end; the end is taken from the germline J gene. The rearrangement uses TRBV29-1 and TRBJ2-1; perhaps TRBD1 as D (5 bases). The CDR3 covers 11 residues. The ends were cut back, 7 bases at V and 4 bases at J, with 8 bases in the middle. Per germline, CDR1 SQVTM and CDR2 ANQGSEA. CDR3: CSARQYNEQFF. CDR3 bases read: TGCAGCGCCCGACAGTACAATGAG.

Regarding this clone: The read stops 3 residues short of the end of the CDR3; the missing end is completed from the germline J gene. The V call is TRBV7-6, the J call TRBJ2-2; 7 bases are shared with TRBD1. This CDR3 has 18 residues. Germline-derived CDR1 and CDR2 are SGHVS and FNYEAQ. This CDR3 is CASSSKGQSYSMGEKLFF. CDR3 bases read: TGTGCCAGCAGCTCGAAGGGACAGTCATATTCGATGGGTGAAAAG.

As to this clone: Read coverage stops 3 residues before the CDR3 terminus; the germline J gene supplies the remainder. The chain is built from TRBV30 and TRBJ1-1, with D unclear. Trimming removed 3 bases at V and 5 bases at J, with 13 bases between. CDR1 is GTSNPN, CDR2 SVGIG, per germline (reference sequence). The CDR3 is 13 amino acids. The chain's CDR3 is CAWRGGERTEAFF. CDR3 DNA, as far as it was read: TGTGCCTGGAGGGGTGGGGAGCGGACTGAA.

The covered CDR3 bases are TGTGCTAGTGGTTTGGCCACCCTCGGACAGGGTAATCAGCCC. This codes for CASGLATLGQGNQP. The whole CDR3 protein reads CASGLATLGQGNQPQHF. V and J are TRBV12-5 and TRBJ1-5, with TRBD1 matching over 8 bases. The read ends 3 residues shy of where the CDR3 ends; the end is completed using the germline J gene. Per germline, CDR1 LGHNT and CDR2 FRNRAP. CDR3 size: 17 residues. Germline trimming cut 1 base from V and 4 bases from J; bases unmatched to any gene: 9.

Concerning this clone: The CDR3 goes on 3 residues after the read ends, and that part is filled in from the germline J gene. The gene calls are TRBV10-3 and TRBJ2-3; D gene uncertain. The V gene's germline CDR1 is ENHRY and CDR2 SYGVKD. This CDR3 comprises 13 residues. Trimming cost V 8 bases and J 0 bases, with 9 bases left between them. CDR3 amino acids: CAIASVSTDTQYF. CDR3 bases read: TGTGCCATCGCGAGCGTAAGCACAGATACG.